This T cell receptor (beta chain) stems from a study of cytotoxic CD8 clonotypes in ibrutinib-treated CLL. CDR1 is MGHRA, CDR2 YSYEKL, per germline. The CDR3 is 16 residues long. V was pared by 0 bases and J by 2 bases, with 6 bases of the junction left unmatched. Assay: immunoSEQ multiplex PCR; the TCRdb copy retains only in-frame clones and omits some. Among around 97,000 clones listed, around 73% were seen once. The input for sequencing was PBMCs, taken after 12 months of ibrutinib treatment. The rearrangement joins TRBV4-1 to TRBJ2-5; 7 positions agree with TRBD2. The TCR sequence derives from a human donor with chronic lymphocytic leukemia. The CDR3 here is CASSQDERAGQETQYF. The CDR3 region has the DNA TGCGCCAGCAGCCAAGATGAGCGAGCGGGGCAAGAGACCCAGTACTTC.